This TCR beta chain appears in the sequencing data of a study of T cells in Graves' hyperthyroidism and ophthalmopathy. In the study overall: Once the initial diagnosis was made, peripheral blood was obtained before any treatment.

Hyperthyroidism patients were newly diagnosed, had disease duration under 2 months, and were aged 18 to 65 years. The investigators amplified TCR beta CDR3 regions from RNA transcripts. Initially, a first-round RT-PCR of the TCR CDR3 employed the HTBI primer set. Using its own MiXCR run on the multiplex PCR reads, TCRdb lists one record per CDR3 protein. The repertoire holds 90,000 to 120,000 distinct CDR3 sequences, with approximately 15% as singletons. This clonotype was picked up many times. Trimming pared 2 bases from V and 8 bases from J, leaving 10 bases between. CDR1 and CDR2 from the germline V gene are LGHDT and YNNKEL (reference sequence). The CDR3 runs to 13 residues.

The sequence was obtained from a woman in her fifties or sixties with Graves' hyperthyroidism. The sample taken for sequencing was blood. This rearrangement joins TRBV3-1 to TRBJ2-1; D remains ambiguous. This CDR3 reads CASSQRIADEQFF. The DNA of the CDR3 is TGTGCCAGCAGCCAACGCATAGCCGATGAGCAGTTCTTC.